This T cell receptor (beta chain) is drawn from a study of response to subunit inactivated influenza vaccine. Regarding the study as a whole: After each seasonal influenza vaccination, few new T cells are recruited, the authors suggested.

TCRdb passed the RT-PCR reads through MiXCR, listing each CDR3 protein once. The sample records fewer than 700,000 distinct CDR3 sequences, over 10% being singletons. Between the trimmed V and J ends, which lost 2 bases and 13 bases, there was a span of 12 bases. CDR3 length equals 12 residues. Germline CDR1 SGHAT, CDR2 FQNNGV. In this sample, this clonotype turned up many times. Its antigen is as yet unknown. The chain links TRBV11-2 to TRBJ2-1, with D possibly being TRBD1 (6 bases). The sample consisted of PBMCs from blood, taken about 40 days after vaccination. This TCR derives from a man aged 50-59 years who received an inactivated influenza vaccine. CDR3 coding DNA: TGTGCCAGCAGCTTAAGTGGGGGCCCACAGTTCTTC. Translated: CASSLSGGPQFF.